This is a list of T cell receptor beta chains from one sample in a study of control samples from healthy donors and cancer patients. Clones were read by immunoSEQ multiplex PCR, and TCRdb kept only the in-frame ones, dropping some. Among 65,000 to 80,000 clones listed, about 90% were seen once. Sequenced: PBMCs. These receptor sequences come from a woman in her fifties or sixties with head and neck cancer. CDR3s include the opening cysteine and the closing phenylalanine or tryptophan.

J gene: TRBJ1-6
V gene: TRBV28
CDR3 protein: CASRSHNNSPLHF

J gene: TRBJ2-5
V gene: TRBV5-4
CDR3 protein: CASSRGGPQETQYF

J gene: TRBJ2-5
V gene: TRBV7-3
CDR3 protein: CASSFGSSPETQYF

J gene: TRBJ1-1
V gene: TRBV2
CDR3 protein: CASIEGQGARGEAFF

J gene: TRBJ2-3
V gene: TRBV15
CDR3 protein: CATSTRTVKSTDTQYF

J gene: TRBJ2-3
V gene: TRBV7-2
CDR3 protein: CASSSGTSGGGTQYF

J gene: TRBJ2-1
V gene: TRBV15
CDR3 protein: CATSRVGLASNEQFF

J gene: TRBJ1-3
V gene: TRBV28
CDR3 protein: CASSLLSGSGNTIYF

J gene: TRBJ1-2
V gene: TRBV24-1
CDR3 protein: CATSLGTAYGYTF

J gene: TRBJ2-7
V gene: TRBV6-6
CDR3 protein: CASSYFQGSEQYF

J gene: TRBJ2-3
V gene: TRBV5-1
CDR3 protein: CATKQGVSTDTQYF

J gene: TRBJ1-1
V gene: TRBV10-3
CDR3 protein: CAISEGGNTEAFF

J gene: TRBJ2-3
V gene: TRBV29-1
CDR3 protein: CSVDRGLGTDTQYF

J gene: TRBJ2-3
V gene: TRBV1
CDR3 protein: CTSSQGAPGCGDTQYF

J gene: TRBJ2-7
V gene: TRBV12-3/TRBV12-4
CDR3 protein: CASSLIVAEQYF

J gene: TRBJ1-2
V gene: TRBV18
CDR3 protein: CASSPGTGANYGYTF

J gene: TRBJ1-2
V gene: TRBV6-5
CDR3 protein: CASRGGENYGYTF

J gene: TRBJ2-7
V gene: TRBV7-8
CDR3 protein: CASSATGSYEQYF

J gene: TRBJ1-3
V gene: TRBV28
CDR3 protein: CASSPPWGEGDSGNTIYF

J gene: TRBJ1-4
V gene: TRBV3-1/TRBV3-2
CDR3 protein: CASSPAPGEKLFF